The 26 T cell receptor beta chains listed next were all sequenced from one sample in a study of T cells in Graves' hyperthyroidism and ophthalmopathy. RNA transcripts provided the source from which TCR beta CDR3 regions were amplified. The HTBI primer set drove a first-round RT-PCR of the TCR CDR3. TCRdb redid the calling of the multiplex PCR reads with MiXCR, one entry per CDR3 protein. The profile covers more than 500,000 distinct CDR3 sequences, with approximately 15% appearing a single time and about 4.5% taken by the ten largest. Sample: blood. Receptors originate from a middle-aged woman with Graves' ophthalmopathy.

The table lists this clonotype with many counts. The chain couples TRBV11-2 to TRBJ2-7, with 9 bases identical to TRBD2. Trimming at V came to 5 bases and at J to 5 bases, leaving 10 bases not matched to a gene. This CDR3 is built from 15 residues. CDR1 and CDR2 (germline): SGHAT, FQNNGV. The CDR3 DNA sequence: TGTGCCAGCAGCCCAAGGGGCGGGAGGGCCCACGAGCAGTACTTC. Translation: CASSPRGGRAHEQYF.

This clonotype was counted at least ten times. The CDR3 nucleotides read TGCAGTGCCTTAAGGGACGGAATCATCTCTGGAAACACCATATATTTT. Translating gives CSALRDGIISGNTIYF. The chain recombines TRBV20-1 with TRBJ1-3, with D tentatively TRBD1 (5 bases). The ends were cut back, 6 bases at V and 0 bases at J, with 18 bases in the middle. Germline V gives CDR1 DFQATT, CDR2 SNEGSKA (reference sequence). CDR3 length: 16 residues.

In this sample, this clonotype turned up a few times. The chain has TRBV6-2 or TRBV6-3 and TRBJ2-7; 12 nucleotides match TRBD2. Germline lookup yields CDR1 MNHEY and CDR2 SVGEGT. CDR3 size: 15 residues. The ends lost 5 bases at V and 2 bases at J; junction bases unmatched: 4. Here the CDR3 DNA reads TGTGCCAGCAGTAACCTAGCGGGAGGGCCCTACGAGCAGTACTTC. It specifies CASSNLAGGPYEQYF.

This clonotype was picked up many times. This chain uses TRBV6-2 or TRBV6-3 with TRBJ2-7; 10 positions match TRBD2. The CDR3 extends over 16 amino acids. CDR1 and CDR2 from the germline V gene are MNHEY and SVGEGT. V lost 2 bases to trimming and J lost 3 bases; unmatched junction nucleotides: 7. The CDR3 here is CASSYDRTSGNYEQYF. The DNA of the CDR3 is TGTGCCAGCAGTTACGACAGGACTAGCGGAAACTACGAGCAGTACTTC.

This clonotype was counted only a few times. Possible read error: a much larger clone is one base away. The CDR3 region has the DNA TGTGCCAGCAACAGACCAGCGGGAGGCTCGGCAGAGACCCAGTACTTC. It encodes CASNRPAGGSAETQYF. The V call is TRBV28, the J call TRBJ2-5, with 9 bases that match TRBD2. Per germline, CDR1 MDHEN and CDR2 SYDVKM. The CDR3 extends over 16 amino acids. The V and J ends lost 7 bases and 4 bases, in that order; junction bases with no gene match: 13. The variable domain in full, completed from reference TRBV28 and TRBJ2-5, reads DVKVTQSSRYLVKRTGEKVFLECVQDMDHENMFWYRQDPGLGLRLIYFSYDVKMKEKGDIPEGYSVSREKKERFSLILESASTNQTSMYLCASNRPAGGSAETQYFGPGTRLLVL.

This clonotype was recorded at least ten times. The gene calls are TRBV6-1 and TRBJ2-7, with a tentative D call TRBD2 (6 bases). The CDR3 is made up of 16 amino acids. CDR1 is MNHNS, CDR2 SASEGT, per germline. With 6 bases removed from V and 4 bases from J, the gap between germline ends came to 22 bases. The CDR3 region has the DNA TGTGCCAGCAGCTCAATAGGCACTAGCCGTTTTTACGAGCAGTACTTC. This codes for CASSSIGTSRFYEQYF.

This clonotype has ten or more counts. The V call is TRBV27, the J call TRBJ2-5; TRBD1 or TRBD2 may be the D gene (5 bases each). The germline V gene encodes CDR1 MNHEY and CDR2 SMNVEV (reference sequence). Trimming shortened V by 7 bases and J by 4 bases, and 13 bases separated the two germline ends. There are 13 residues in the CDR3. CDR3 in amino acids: CASKVAGGETQYF. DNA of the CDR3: TGTGCCAGCAAAGTAGCTGGGGGAGAGACCCAGTACTTC.

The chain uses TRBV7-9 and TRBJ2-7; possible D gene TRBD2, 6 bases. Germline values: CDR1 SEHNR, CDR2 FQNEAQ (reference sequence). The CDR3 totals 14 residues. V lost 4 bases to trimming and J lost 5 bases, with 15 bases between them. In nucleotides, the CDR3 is TGTGCCAGCAGCTCCTCCGGGGGAACGGACGAGCAGTACTTC. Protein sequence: CASSSSGGTDEQYF.

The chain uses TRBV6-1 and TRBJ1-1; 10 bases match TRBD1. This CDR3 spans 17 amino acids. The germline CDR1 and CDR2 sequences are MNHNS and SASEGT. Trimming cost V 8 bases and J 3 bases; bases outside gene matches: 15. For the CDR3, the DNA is TGTGCCAGCCGAGGATCCCGGACAGGGGGGATCGACACTGAAGCTTTCTTT. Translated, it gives CASRGSRTGGIDTEAFF.

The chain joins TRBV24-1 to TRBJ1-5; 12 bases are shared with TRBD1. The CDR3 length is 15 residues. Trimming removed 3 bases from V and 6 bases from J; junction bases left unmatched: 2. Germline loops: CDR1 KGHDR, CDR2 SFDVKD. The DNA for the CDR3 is TGTGCCACCAGTGATGGGACAGGGGGCGGTCAGCCCCAGCATTTT. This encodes CATSDGTGGGQPQHF.

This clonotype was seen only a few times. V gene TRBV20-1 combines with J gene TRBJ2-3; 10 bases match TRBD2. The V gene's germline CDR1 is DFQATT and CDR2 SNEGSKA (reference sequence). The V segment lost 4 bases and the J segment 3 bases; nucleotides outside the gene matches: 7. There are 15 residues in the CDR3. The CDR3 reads CSANRASGSTDTQYF. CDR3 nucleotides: TGCAGTGCTAACAGGGCTAGCGGGAGTACAGATACGCAGTATTTT.

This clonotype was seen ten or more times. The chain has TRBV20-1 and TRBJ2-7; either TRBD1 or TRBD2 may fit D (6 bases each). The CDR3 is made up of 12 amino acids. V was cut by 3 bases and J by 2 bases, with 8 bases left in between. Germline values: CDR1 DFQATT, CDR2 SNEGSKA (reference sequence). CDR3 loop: CSASRGAYEQYF. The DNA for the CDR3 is TGCAGTGCTAGTAGGGGGGCCTACGAGCAGTACTTC.

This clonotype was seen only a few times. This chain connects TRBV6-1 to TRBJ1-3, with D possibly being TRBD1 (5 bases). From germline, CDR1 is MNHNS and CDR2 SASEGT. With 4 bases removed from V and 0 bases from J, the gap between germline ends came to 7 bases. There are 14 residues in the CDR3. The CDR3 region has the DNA TGTGCCAGCAGTGGGGGGGGCTCTGGAAACACCATATATTTT. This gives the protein CASSGGGSGNTIYF.

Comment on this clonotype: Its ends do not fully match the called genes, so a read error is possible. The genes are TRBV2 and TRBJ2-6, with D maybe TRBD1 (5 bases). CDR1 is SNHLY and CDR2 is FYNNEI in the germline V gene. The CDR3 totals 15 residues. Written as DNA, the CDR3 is TGTGCCAGCAGCGAAGGCAGGGTCGGGGCCAACGTCCTGACTTTC. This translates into CASSEGRVGANVLTF.

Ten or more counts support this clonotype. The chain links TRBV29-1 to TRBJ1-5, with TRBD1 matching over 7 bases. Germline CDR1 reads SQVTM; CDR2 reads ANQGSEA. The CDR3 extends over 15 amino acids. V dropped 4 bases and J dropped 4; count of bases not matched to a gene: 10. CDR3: CSVANGQVRNQPQHF. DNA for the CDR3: TGCAGCGTTGCAAACGGACAGGTTCGGAATCAGCCCCAGCATTTT.

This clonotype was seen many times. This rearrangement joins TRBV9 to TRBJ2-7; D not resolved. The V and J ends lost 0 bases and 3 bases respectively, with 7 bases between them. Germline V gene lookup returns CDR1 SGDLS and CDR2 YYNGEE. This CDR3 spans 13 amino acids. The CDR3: CASSVDPHYEQYF. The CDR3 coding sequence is TGTGCCAGCAGCGTAGATCCCCACTACGAGCAGTACTTC.

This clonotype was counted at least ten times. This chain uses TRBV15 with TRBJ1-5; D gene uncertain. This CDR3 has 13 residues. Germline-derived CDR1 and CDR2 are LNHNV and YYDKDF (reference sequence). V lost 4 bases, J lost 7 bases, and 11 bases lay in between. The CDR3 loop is CATSTDVTQPQHF. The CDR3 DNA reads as TGTGCCACCAGCACGGACGTCACCCAGCCCCAGCATTTT.

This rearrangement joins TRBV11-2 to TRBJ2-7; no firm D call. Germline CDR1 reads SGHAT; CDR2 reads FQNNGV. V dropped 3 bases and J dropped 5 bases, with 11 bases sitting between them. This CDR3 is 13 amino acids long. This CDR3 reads CASSFDRTHEQYF. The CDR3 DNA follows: TGTGCCAGCAGCTTCGACCGGACCCACGAGCAGTACTTC.

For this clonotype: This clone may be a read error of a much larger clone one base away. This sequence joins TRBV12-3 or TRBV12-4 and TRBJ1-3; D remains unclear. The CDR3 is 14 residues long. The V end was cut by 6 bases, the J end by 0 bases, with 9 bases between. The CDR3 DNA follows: TGTGCCAGCAGAGATGGGAGCTCTGGAAACACCATATATTTT. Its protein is CASRDGSSGNTIYF.

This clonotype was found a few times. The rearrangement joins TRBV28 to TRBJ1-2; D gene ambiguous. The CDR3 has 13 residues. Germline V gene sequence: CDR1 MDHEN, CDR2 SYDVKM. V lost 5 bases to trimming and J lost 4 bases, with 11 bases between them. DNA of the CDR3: TGTGCCAGCAGTCTAGAAAACGGCTATGGCTACACCTTC. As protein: CASSLENGYGYTF.

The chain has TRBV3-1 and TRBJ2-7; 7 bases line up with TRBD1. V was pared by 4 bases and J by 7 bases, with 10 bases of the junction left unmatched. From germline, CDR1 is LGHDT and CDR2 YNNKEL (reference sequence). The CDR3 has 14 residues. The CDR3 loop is CASSLRQGLREQYF. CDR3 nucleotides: TGTGCCAGCAGCCTACGACAGGGTCTAAGGGAGCAGTACTTC.

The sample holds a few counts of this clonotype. The CDR3 loop reads CASRSPGQGVGYTF. CDR3 nucleotides: TGTGCCAGCAGGTCCCCGGGACAGGGGGTTGGCTACACCTTC. The chain joins TRBV7-2 to TRBJ1-2; TRBD1 matches at 11 bases. Germline lookup yields CDR1 SGHTA and CDR2 FQGNSA. With 6 bases clipped from V and 7 bases from J, the junction kept 7 bases outside the gene matches. The CDR3 is 14 amino acids.

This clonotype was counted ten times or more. The CDR3 DNA is TGTGCCACCGCTGGTCTAGAGACCCAGTACTTC. Protein product: CATAGLETQYF. The chain couples TRBV6-2 or TRBV6-3 to TRBJ2-5; D is undetermined. Trimming removed 10 bases at V and 4 bases at J, with 10 bases between. The CDR3 consists of 11 residues. Germline assignment: CDR1 MNHEY and CDR2 SVGEGT.

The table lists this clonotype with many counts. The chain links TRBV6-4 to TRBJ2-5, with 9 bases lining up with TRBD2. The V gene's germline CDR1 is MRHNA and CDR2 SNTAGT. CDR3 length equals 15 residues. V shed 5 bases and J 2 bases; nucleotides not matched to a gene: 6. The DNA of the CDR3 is TGTGCCAGCAGTCGAGTAGCGGGGGAACAAGAGACCCAGTACTTC. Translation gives CASSRVAGEQETQYF.

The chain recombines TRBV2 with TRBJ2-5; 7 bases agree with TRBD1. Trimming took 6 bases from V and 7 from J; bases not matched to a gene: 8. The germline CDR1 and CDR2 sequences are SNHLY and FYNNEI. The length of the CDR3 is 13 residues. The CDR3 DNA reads TGTGCCAGCAGGGACAGGCAGAGGGGGACCCAGTACTTC. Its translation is CASRDRQRGTQYF.

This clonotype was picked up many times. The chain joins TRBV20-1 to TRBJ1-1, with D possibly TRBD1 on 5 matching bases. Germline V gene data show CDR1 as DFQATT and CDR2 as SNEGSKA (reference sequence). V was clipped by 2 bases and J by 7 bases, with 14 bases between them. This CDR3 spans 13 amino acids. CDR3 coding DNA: TGCAGTGCTAGAAGGACCGCCGACAGTGAAGCTTTCTTT. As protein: CSARRTADSEAFF.